These T cell receptor beta chains were read from a single sample in a study of early T cells in non-severe SARS-CoV-2 infection. TCRdb reprocessed the 5' RACE reads via MiXCR and lists one record per CDR3 protein. The data contain approximately 34,000 distinct CDR3 sequences, about 8% of them singletons. The sample in question was whole blood, obtained at baseline. Source of these receptors: an adult who was a healthcare worker with PCR-confirmed SARS-CoV-2 infection or an uninfected control (not recorded which). Both conserved end residues are part of each CDR3. The D gene is left open where the match is weak. Some rows mark clone size as missing; the rest say once, few, many or name a class of expanded clone.

>TRBJ1-1|TRBD1|many|TRBV18
CASSPGTENTEAFF
TGTGCCAGCTCACCGGGGACAGAGAACACTGAAGCTTTCTTT
>TRBJ1-2|NA|many|TRBV7-2
CASSLERFSHGYTF
TGTGCCAGCAGCTTAGAAAGATTCTCCCATGGCTACACCTTC
>TRBJ2-4|NA|few|TRBV3-1
CASSLQPSAGPKNIQYF
TGTGCCAGCAGCCTTCAGCCTTCGGCGGGCCCCAAAAACATTCAGTACTTC
>TRBJ2-6|NA|NA|TRBV5-5
CASSFGFSSGANVLTF
TGTGCCAGCAGCTTCGGTTTTTCTTCTGGGGCCAACGTCCTGACTTTC
>TRBJ1-6|NA|many|TRBV7-2
CASSSQGTSSPLHF
TGTGCCAGCAGTTCGCAGGGGACAAGTTCACCCCTCCACTTT
>TRBJ1-6|TRBD1|many|TRBV10-1
CASLRTGRSPLHF
TGCGCCAGCCTAAGGACAGGGCGTTCACCCCTCCACTTT
>TRBJ2-6|TRBD1|many|TRBV7-9
CASSSSDRGLAGANVLTF
TGTGCCAGCAGCTCCTCCGACAGGGGGCTAGCTGGGGCCAACGTCCTGACTTTC
>TRBJ2-7|NA|few|TRBV7-9
CASSLAGEFSAYEQYF
TGTGCCAGCAGCCTAGCCGGGGAATTCAGTGCCTACGAGCAGTACTTC
>TRBJ1-1|NA|few|TRBV12-3/TRBV12-4
CASRGAVNTEAFF
TGTGCCAGCAGGGGGGCCGTGAACACTGAAGCTTTCTTT
>TRBJ1-2|TRBD1|few|TRBV12-5
CASGLARGRRGCACVFGF
TGTGCTAGTGGTTTGGCCAGGGGGCGGAGAGGATGTGCGTGTGTTTTTGGCTTC
>TRBJ1-5|NA|NA|TRBV3-1
CASSPREVGQPQHF
TGTGCCAGCAGCCCCCGCGAGGTTGGCCAGCCCCAGCATTTT